This T cell receptor beta chain came from a study of CD8 T cells in Susac syndrome. The germline V gene has CDR1 LNHNV and CDR2 YYDKDF (reference sequence). The V end was cut by 0 bases, the J end by 4 bases, with 13 bases between. This CDR3 region has 16 residues. An input of roughly 0.45 to 1 ug of RNA was subjected to reverse transcription using random hexamers. It was immunoSEQ multiplex PCR that amplified TCR beta CDR3 across 54 Vbeta and 13 Jbeta. Each CDR3 protein is one row after TCRdb ran MiXCR on the immunoSEQ multiplex PCR reads. This sample has 200,000 to 250,000 distinct CDR3 sequences, with just under 95% found just once. Sequencing of TCR beta was undertaken in CD8+ and CD4+ T cells derived from blood. Those who served as multiple sclerosis controls were treatment-naive patients with stable or active relapsing-remitting disease. Negative isolation was applied to CD8+ and CD4+ T cells, and FACS enrichment was applied to TEMRA cells.

The rearrangement links TRBV15 to TRBJ1-3; TRBD1 is a possible D gene (6 bases). The sequenced sample was CD4+ T cells from PBMCs. The clonotype comes from a human donor with multiple sclerosis. In DNA, the CDR3 is TGTGCCACCAGCAGAGAAGAAGGACAGTTCGGAAACACCATATATTTT. This codes for CATSREEGQFGNTIYF.